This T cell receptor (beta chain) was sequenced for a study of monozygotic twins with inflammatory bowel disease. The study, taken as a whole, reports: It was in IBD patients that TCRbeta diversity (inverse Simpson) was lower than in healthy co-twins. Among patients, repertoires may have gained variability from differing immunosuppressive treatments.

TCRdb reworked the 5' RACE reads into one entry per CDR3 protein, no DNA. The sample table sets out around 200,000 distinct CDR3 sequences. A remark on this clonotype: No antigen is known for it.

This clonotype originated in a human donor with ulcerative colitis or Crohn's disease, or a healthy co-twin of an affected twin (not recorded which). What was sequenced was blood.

This CDR3 reads CSARTGGGLGQPQHF. The chain employs TRBV20-1 and TRBJ1-5; checking the TCRdb D call of TRBD1 is not possible without DNA. CDR1 and CDR2 from the germline V gene are DFQATT and SNEGSKA (reference sequence). CDR3 size: 15 residues.